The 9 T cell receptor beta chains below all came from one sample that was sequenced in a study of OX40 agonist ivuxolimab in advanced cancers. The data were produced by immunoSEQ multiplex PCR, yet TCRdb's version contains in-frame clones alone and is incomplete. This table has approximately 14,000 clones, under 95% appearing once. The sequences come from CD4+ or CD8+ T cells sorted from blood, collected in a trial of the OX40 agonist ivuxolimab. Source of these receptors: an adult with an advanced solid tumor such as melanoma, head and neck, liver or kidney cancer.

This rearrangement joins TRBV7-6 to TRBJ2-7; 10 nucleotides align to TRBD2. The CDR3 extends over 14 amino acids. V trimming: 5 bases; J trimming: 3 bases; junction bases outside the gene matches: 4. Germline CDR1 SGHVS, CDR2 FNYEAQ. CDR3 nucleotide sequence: TGTGCCAGCAGCCCCGGGACTAGCGACTACGAGCAGTACTTC. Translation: CASSPGTSDYEQYF.

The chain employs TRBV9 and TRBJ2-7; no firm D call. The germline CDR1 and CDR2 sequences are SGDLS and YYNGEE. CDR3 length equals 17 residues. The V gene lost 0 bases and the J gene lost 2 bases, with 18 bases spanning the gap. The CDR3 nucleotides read TGTGCCAGCAGCGTAGAGGTCGGACGGACGGACCCCTACGAGCAGTACTTC. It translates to CASSVEVGRTDPYEQYF.

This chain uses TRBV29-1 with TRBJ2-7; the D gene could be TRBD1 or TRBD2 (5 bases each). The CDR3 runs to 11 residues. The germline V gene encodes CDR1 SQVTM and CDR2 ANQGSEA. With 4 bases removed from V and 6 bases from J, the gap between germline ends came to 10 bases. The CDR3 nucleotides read TGCAGCGTTGGTTCAGGGAGCGAGCAGTACTTC. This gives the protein CSVGSGSEQYF.

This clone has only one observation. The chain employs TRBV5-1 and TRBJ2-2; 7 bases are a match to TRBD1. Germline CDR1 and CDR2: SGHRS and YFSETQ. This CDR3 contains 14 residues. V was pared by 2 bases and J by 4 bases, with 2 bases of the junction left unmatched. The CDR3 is CASSFTGVTGELFF. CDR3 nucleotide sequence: TGCGCCAGCAGCTTTACAGGGGTCACCGGGGAGCTGTTTTTT.

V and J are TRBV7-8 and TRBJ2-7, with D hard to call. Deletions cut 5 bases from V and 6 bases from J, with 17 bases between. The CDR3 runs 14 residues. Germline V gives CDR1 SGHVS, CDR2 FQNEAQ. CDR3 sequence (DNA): TGTGCCAGCAGCCTCCCTTTGGTCGTGGGCGAGCAGTACTTC. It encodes CASSLPLVVGEQYF.

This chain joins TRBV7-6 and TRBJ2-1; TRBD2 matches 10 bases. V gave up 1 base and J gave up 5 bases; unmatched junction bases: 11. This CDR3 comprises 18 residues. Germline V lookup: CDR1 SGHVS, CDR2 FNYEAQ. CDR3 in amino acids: CASSLDSLAGEWNNEQFF. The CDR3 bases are TGTGCCAGCAGCTTAGATAGTCTAGCGGGAGAGTGGAACAATGAGCAGTTCTTC.

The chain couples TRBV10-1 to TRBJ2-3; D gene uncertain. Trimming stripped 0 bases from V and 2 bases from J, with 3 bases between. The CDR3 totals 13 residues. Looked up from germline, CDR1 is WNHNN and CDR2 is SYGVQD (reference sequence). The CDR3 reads CASSESFTDTQYF. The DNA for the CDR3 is TGCGCCAGCAGTGAGTCGTTCACAGATACGCAGTATTTT.

Here the CDR3 DNA reads TGCGCCAGCAGCGTCCGACAGGGGGCTAGTGATGAGCAGTTCTTC. Translation: CASSVRQGASDEQFF. The chain joins TRBV5-1 to TRBJ2-1, with 10 nucleotides matching TRBD1. CDR1 is SGHRS, CDR2 YFSETQ, per germline. Germline trimming cut 4 bases from V and 8 bases from J; bases unmatched to any gene: 9. This CDR3 is built from 15 residues.

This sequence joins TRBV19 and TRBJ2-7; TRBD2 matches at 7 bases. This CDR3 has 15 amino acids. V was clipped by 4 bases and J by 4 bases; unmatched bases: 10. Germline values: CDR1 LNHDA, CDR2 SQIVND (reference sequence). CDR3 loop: CASSNIGEGRYEQYF. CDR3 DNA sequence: TGTGCCAGTAGTAACATCGGGGAGGGCCGGTACGAGCAGTACTTC.